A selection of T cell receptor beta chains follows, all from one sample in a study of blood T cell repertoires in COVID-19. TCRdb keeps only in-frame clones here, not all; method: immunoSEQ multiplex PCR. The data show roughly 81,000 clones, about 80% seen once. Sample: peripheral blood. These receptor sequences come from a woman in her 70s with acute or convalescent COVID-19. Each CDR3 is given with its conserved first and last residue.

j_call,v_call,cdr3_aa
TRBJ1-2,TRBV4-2,CASSQVEGADYGYTF
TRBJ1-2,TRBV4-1,CASSQSGHDYGYTF
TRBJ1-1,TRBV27,CASSLQGQGIDTEAFF
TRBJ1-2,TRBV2,CASRGKTGTAYGYTF
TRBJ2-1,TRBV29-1,CSVGQGQAFF
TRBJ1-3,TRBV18,CASSSYRGENTIYF
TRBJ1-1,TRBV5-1,CASSLGAEQPLGEAFF
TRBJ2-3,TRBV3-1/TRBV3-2,CASSRQRDWGTDTQYF
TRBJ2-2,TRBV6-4,CASKSRGHSGELFF
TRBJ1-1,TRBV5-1,CASSLNRPGTEAFF
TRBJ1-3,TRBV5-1,CASRLGGENTIYF
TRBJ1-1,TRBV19,CASSANRGSTEAFF
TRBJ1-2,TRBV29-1,CSVEGYSNGYTF
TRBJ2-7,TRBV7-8,CASSLGRSYEQYF
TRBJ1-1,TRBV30,CAWSVRSWRAEAFF
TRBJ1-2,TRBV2,CASSTRTGSSGYTF
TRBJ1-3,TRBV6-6,CASSSQDSGNTIYF
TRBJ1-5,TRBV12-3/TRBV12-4,CASRNTNQPQHF
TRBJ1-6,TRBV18,CASSRDRGSYNSPLHF
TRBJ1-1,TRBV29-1,CSGTRQGQNTEAFF
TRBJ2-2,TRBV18,CASSLGQGNTGELFF
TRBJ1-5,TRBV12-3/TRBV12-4,CASSFNRGQPQHF
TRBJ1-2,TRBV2,CANWGTGYGYTF
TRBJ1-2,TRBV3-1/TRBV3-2,CASSQVGSYYGYTF
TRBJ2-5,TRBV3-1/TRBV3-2,CASSQDATAKTQYF
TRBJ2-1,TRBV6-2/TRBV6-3,CASSYPGGYNSYNEQFF
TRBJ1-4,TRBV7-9,CASSLIVNEKLFF
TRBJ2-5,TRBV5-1,CASSLQLAGEETQYF
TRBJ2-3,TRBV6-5,CASRASGGGTDTQYF
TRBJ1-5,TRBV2,CASSVSFLTRLSNQPQHF
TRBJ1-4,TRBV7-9,CASSLDNKRDFDFREKLFF
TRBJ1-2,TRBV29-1,CSAGYEYDGYTF
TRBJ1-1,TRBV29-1,CSAGTGVNTEAFF
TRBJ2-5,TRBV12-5,CASGLGRTSGGAETQYF
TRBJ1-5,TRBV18,CASSPPQGGQPQHF
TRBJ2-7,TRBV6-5,CASRGQESSYEQYF
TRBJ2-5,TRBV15,CATSRDIPSGGQETQYF
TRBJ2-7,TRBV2,CASSLDGTYSYEQYF
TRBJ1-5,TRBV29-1,CSVEDPGQPQHF
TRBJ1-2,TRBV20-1,CSVRGQPVTF
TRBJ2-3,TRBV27,CASSLQLAGGESNTDTQYF
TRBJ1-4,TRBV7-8,CASSWRALNEKLFF
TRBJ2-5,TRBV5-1,CASRRGRNQETQYF
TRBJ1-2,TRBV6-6,CASSWGQGNYGYTF
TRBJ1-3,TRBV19,CASSFQGLGNTIYF
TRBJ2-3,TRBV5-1,CASSLESGTDTQYF
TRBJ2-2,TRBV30,CAWRGQGQGGGTGELFF
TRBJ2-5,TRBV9,CASSDGTGGGQETQYF
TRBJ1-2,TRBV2,CASREGRSALNYGYTF
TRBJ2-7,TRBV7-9,CASSFDKPTYEQYF
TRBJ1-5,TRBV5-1,CASSLDGDYQPQHF
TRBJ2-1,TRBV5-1,CASNTPGRAMNEQFF
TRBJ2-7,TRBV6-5,CASSRQPGQAYEQYF
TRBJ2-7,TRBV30,CAWSPRVREQYF
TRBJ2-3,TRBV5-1,CASTGTGITDTQYF
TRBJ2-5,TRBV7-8,CASSYSYKPQETQYF
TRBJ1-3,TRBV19,CASSTQGFGNTIYF
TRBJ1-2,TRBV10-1,CASTPTGGAYYGYTF
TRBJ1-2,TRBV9,CASSGRDRGGYTF